The rows below give T cell receptor beta chains drawn from one sample of a study of cytomegalovirus exposure and HLA in healthy donors. Clones were read by immunoSEQ multiplex PCR, and TCRdb kept only the in-frame ones, dropping some. Among 150,000 to 200,000 clones listed, 60% to 80% were seen once. Sequenced material: PBMCs. Every receptor here comes from a man in his forties in good health and CMV-seronegative. The conserved cysteine and the conserved F or W are not part of the CDR3 here. Each record gives: CDR3 protein, J gene, V gene, clone size. Expanded clones are given a class, and other clones once, few, many or no size at all.

CDR3: ASSQAWGAAGELF
J: TRBJ2-2
V: TRBV14
size: .

CDR3: ASSQPGQGDTQY
J: TRBJ2-3
V: TRBV5-6
size: few

CDR3: ASSTHRGPGNTIY
J: TRBJ1-3
V: TRBV28
size: .

CDR3: ASSPGSYNSPLH
J: TRBJ1-6
V: TRBV6-4
size: .

CDR3: ASSLLEAKNIQY
J: TRBJ2-4
V: TRBV28
size: .

CDR3: ASRDPGTGGAYEQY
J: .
V: TRBV7-2
size: .

CDR3: ASSQILGQGWNTGELF
J: TRBJ2-2
V: TRBV7-9
size: .

CDR3: ASSLTGLYSPLH
J: TRBJ1-6
V: TRBV5-5
size: .

CDR3: ASSPWEGEETQY
J: TRBJ2-5
V: TRBV6-5
size: once

CDR3: ASSPGQVWNTEAF
J: TRBJ1-1
V: TRBV5-4
size: few

CDR3: AWSGGTDQF
J: TRBJ2-1
V: TRBV30
size: .

CDR3: ASSPLRDRGGGYT
J: TRBJ1-2
V: TRBV11-2
size: .

CDR3: ASRPSYNEQF
J: TRBJ2-1
V: TRBV25-1
size: few

CDR3: ASSSSAPETQY
J: TRBJ2-5
V: TRBV5-1
size: .

CDR3: ASSVPSPSGPSGTQY
J: TRBJ2-3
V: TRBV19
size: .

CDR3: ASSQDQGLQETQY
J: TRBJ2-5
V: TRBV4-2
size: .

CDR3: ATSTTGGSYNEQF
J: TRBJ2-1
V: TRBV15
size: few

CDR3: ASSPPGLAGDAYEQY
J: TRBJ2-7
V: TRBV18
size: few

CDR3: ASSIPREGFYGYT
J: TRBJ1-2
V: TRBV19
size: .

CDR3: ASSFLFRVQSYEQY
J: TRBJ2-7
V: TRBV5-5
size: .

CDR3: ASSGGTGNNSPLH
J: TRBJ1-6
V: TRBV9
size: few

CDR3: ASSGTGGSYEQY
J: TRBJ2-7
V: TRBV5-1
size: once

CDR3: ASSLDLQGAKGNQPQH
J: TRBJ1-5
V: TRBV7-8
size: .

CDR3: ASSLGGEWDTEAF
J: TRBJ1-1
V: TRBV5-1
size: once

CDR3: ASSERGSSSYNEQF
J: TRBJ2-1
V: TRBV9
size: once

CDR3: ASSATHRSGSYEQY
J: TRBJ2-7
V: TRBV6-1
size: .

CDR3: ASSLTGGWTGELF
J: TRBJ2-2
V: TRBV11-3
size: .

CDR3: ASTRRGQGIQPLH
J: TRBJ1-6
V: TRBV27
size: .

CDR3: SSSLGQGGTDTQY
J: TRBJ2-3
V: TRBV7-9
size: .

CDR3: ASSRARETQY
J: TRBJ2-5
V: TRBV11-2
size: .

CDR3: ASSQDYPSTDTQY
J: TRBJ2-3
V: TRBV4-1
size: .

CDR3: ASSVVLGGGASNEQF
J: TRBJ2-1
V: TRBV9
size: .

CDR3: ASSLAQVGSYEQY
J: TRBJ2-7
V: TRBV5-1
size: .

CDR3: ASSLEPDSSGNTIY
J: TRBJ1-3
V: TRBV5-1
size: once

CDR3: ASSSRGAGALNTEAF
J: TRBJ1-1
V: TRBV7-2
size: once

CDR3: ASSTGTGGRGELF
J: TRBJ2-2
V: TRBV7-8
size: .